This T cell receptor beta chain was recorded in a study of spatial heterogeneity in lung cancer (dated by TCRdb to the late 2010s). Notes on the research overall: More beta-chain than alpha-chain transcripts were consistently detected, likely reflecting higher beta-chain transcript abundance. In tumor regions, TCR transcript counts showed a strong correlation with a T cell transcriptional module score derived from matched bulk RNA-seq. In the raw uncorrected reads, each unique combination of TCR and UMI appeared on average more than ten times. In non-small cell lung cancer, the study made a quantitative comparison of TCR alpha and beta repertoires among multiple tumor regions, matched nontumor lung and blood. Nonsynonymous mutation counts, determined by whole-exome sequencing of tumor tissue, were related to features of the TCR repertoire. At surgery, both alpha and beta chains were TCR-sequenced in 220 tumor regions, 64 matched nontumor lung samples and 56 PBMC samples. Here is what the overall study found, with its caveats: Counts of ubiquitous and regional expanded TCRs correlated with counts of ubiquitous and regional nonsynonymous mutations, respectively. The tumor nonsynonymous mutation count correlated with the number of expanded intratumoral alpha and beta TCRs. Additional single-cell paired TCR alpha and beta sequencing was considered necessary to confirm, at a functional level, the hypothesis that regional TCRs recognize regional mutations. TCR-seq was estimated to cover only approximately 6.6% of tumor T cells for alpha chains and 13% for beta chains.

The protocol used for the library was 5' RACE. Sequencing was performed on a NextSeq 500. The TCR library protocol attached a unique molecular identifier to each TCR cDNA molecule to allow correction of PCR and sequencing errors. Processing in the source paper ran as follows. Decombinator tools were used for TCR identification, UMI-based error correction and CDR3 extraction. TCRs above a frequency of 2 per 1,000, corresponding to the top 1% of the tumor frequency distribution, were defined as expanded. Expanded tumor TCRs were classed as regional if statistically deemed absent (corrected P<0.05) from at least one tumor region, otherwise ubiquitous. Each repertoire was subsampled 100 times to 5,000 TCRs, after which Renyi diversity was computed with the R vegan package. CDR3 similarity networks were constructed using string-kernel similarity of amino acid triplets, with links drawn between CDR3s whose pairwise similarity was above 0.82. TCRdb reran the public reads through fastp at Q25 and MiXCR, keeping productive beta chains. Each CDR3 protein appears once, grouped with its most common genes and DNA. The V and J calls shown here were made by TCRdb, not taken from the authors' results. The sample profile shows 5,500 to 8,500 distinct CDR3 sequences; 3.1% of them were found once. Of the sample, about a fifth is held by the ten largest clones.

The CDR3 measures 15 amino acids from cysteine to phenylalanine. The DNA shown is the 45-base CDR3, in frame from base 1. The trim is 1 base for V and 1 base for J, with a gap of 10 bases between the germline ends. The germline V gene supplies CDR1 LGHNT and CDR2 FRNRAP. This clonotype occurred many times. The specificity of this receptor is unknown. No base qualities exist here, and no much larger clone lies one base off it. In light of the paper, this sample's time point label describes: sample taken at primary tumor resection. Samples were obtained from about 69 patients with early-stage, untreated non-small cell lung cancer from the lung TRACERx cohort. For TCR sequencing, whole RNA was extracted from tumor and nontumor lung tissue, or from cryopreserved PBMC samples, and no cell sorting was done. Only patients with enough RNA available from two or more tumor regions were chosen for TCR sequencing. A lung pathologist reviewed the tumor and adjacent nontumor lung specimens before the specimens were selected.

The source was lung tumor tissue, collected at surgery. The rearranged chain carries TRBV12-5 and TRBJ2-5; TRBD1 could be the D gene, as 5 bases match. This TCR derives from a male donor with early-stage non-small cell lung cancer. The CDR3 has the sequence CASGLGGAPQETQYF. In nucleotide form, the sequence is TGTGCTAGTGGTTTGGGTGGGGCGCCCCAAGAGACCCAGTACTTC.